The rows below give T cell receptor beta chains drawn from one sample of a study of response to subunit inactivated influenza vaccine. MiXCR was run by TCRdb on the RT-PCR reads, yielding one entry per CDR3 protein. The table records around 180,000 distinct CDR3 sequences, approximately 9.2% of them present only once. Sequencing was performed on non-naive T cells sorted from PBMCs, taken on the day of vaccination. The origin of the receptors is a man aged 50-59 years who received an inactivated influenza vaccine. Both conserved end residues are part of each CDR3.

J | V | CDR3
TRBJ2-3 | TRBV10-3 | CAISDPTSTDTQYF
TRBJ2-1 | TRBV24-1 | CATSLSGGGRSSEQFF
TRBJ2-7 | TRBV6-2/TRBV6-3 | CASGSWGAYSGTSYEQYF
TRBJ1-2 | TRBV7-2 | CASSLPGAYGYTF
TRBJ2-3 | TRBV5-6 | CASRSHREGTDTQYF
TRBJ2-5 | TRBV21-1 | CASSKDCPGGETQYF
TRBJ1-2 | TRBV6-1 | CASRKERTEYGYTF
TRBJ2-5 | TRBV9 | CASSFGTINQETQYF
TRBJ2-1 | TRBV7-2 | CASRFRGGFYNEQFF
TRBJ1-4 | TRBV12-3/TRBV12-4 | CASSFQGSDEKLFF
TRBJ1-2 | TRBV12-3/TRBV12-4 | CASGGAGENYGYTF
TRBJ2-2 | TRBV7-9 | CASSTRTSGPNTGELFF
TRBJ2-7 | TRBV10-3 | CAISSRTGGEQYF
TRBJ2-1 | TRBV11-3 | CASSLGNHPYNEQFF
TRBJ2-5 | TRBV27 | CASSKTGVETQYF
TRBJ1-5 | TRBV3-1 | CASSQRGTNQPQHF
TRBJ2-4 | TRBV5-1 | CASSRTGGRDIQYF
TRBJ1-6 | TRBV7-2 | CASSPPGVDSPLHF
TRBJ2-1 | TRBV4-2 | CASSQRGLYNEQFF
TRBJ2-1 | TRBV12-3/TRBV12-4 | CASRGADGIYNEQFF
TRBJ2-2 | TRBV5-4 | CASSLRVDTGELFF
TRBJ2-7 | TRBV6-1 | CASSELGTVYEQYF
TRBJ2-2 | TRBV6-2/TRBV6-3 | CASSYRGNTGELFF
TRBJ2-5 | TRBV20-1 | CSASASGRAGATETQYF
TRBJ2-7 | TRBV7-2 | CASSRRVAGSYEQYF
TRBJ1-2 | TRBV7-2 | CASSQTKGYDGYTF